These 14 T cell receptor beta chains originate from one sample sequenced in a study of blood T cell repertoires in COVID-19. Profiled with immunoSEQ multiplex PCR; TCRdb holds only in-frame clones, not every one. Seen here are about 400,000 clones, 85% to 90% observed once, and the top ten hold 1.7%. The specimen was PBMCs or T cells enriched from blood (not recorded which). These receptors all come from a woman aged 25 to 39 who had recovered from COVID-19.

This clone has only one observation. CDR3 residues: CASSLVAGTGASYGYTF. As DNA, the CDR3 is TGCGCCAGCAGCTTGGTCGCCGGGACAGGGGCCTCCTATGGCTACACCTTC. V usage is TRBV5-1 and J usage is TRBJ1-2, with TRBD1 identical over 10 bases. V was clipped by 0 bases and J by 4 bases; unmatched bases: 9. The germline gives CDR1 SGHRS, CDR2 YFSETQ. The CDR3 sequence is 17 residues long.

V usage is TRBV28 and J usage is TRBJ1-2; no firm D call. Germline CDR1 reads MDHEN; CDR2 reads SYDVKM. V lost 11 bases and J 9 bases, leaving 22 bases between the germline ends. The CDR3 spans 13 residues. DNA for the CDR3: TGTGCCGCGGCTCGGGATAGAGTTATGAGCTACACCTTC. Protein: CAAARDRVMSYTF.

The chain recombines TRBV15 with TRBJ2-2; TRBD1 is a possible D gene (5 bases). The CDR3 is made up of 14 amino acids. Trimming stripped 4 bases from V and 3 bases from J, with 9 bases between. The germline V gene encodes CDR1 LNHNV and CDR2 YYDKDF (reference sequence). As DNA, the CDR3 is TGTGCCACCAGCAAAAACAGGTACACCGGGGAGCTGTTTTTT. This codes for CATSKNRYTGELFF.

The chain's CDR3 is CASDIDRGSTEAFF. DNA for the CDR3: TGTGCCAGCGACATAGACAGGGGATCCACTGAAGCTTTCTTT. The chain has TRBV5-4 and TRBJ1-1, with 8 bases that match TRBD1. The length of the CDR3 is 14 residues. CDR1 and CDR2 from the germline V gene are SGHNT and YYREEE (reference sequence). V gave up 7 bases and J gave up 4 bases; unmatched junction bases: 9. Looking up the rest from reference TRBV5-4 and TRBJ1-1 gives the full variable domain: ETGVTQSPTHLIKTRGQQVTLRCSSQSGHNTVSWYQQALGQGPQFIFQYYREEENGRGNFPPRFSGLQFPNYSSELNVNALELDDSALYLCASDIDRGSTEAFFGQGTRLTVV.

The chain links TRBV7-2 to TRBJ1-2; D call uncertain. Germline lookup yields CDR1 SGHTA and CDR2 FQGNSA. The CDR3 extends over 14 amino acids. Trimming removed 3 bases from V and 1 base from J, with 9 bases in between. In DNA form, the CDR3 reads TGTGCCAGCAGCTTCGTCGTCGGTAACTATGGCTACACCTTC. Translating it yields CASSFVVGNYGYTF.

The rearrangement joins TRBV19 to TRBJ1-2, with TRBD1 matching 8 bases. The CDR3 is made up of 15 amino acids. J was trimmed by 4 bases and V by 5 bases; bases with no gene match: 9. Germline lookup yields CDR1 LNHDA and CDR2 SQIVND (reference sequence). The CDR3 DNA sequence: TGTGCCAGTAGTCCAGGACAGGGTTTTTTCTATGGCTACACCTTC. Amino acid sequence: CASSPGQGFFYGYTF.

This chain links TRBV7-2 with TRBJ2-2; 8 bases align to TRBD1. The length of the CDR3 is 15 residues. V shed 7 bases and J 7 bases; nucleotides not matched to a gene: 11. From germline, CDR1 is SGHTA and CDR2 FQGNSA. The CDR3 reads CASIRWTGSRGELFF. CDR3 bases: TGTGCCAGCATACGGTGGACAGGGAGTCGCGGGGAGCTGTTTTTT.

The CDR3 protein is CASSSPGGPTDTQYF. The CDR3 nucleotides read TGTGCCAGCAGTTCCCCGGGAGGGCCCACAGATACGCAGTATTTT. The chain employs TRBV28 and TRBJ2-3; 8 bases match TRBD2. The CDR3 spans 15 residues. CDR1 and CDR2 (germline): MDHEN, SYDVKM. With V trimmed by 4 bases and J by 2 bases, 5 bases remained unmatched.

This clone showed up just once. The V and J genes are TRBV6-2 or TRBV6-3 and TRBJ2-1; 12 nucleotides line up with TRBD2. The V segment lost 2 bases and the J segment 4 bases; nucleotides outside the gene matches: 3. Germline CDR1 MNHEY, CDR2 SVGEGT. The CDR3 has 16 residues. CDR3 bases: TGTGCCAGCAGTTACGGGACTAGCGGGCCATACAATGAGCAGTTCTTC. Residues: CASSYGTSGPYNEQFF.

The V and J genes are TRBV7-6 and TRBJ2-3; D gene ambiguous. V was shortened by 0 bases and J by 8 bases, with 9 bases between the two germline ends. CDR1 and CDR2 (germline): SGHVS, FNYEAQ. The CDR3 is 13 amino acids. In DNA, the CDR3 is TGTGCCAGCAGCTTAGCGCGGTCTCCTACGCAGTATTTT. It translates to CASSLARSPTQYF.

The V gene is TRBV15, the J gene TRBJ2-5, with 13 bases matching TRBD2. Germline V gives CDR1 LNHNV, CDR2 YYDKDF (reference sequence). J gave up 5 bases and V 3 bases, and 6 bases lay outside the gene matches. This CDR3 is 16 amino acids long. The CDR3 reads CATSSGLAGARETQYF. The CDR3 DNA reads TGTGCCACCAGCAGTGGACTAGCGGGGGCCAGGGAGACCCAGTACTTC. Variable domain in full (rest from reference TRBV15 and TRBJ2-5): DAMVIQNPRYQVTQFGKPVTLSCSQTLNHNVMYWYQQKSSQAPKLLFHYYDKDFNNEADTPDNFQSRRPNTSFCFLDIRSPGLGDTAMYLCATSSGLAGARETQYFGPGTRLLVL.

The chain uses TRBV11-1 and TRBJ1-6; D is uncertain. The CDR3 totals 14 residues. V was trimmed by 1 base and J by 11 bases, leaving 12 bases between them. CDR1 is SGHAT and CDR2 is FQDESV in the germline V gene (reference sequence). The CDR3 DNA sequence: TGTGCCAGCAGCTTAGTCGTCGGAGGACCACCCCTCCACTTT. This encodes CASSLVVGGPPLHF.

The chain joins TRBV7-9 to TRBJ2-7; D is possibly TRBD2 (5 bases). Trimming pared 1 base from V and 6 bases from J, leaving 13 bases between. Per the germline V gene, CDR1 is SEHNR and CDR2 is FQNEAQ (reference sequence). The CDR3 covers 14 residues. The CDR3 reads CASSLDGQSGEQYF. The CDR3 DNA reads TGTGCCAGCAGCTTAGATGGCCAGAGCGGCGAGCAGTACTTC.

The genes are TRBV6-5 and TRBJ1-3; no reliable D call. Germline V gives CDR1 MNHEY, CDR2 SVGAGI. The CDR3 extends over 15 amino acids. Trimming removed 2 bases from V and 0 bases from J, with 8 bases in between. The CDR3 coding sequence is TGTGCCAGCAGTTACCACCCTAACTCTGGAAACACCATATATTTT. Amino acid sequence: CASSYHPNSGNTIYF.